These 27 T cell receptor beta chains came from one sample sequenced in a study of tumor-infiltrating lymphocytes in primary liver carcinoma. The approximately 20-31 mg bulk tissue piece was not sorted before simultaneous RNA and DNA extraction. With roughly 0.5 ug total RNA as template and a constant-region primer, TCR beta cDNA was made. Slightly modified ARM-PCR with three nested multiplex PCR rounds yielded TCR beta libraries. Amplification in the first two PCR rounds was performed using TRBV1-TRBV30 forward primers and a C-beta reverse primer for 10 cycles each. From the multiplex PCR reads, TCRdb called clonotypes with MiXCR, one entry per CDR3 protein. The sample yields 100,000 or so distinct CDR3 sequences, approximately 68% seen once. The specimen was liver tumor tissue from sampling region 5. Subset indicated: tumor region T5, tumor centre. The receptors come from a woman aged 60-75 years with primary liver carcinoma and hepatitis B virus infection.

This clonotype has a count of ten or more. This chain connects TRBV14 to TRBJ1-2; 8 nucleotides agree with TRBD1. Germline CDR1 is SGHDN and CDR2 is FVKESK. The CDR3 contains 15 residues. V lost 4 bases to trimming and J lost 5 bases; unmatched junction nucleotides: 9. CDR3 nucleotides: TGTGCCAGCAGCCCCGCTGACAGGGGAATATATGGCTACACCTTC. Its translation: CASSPADRGIYGYTF. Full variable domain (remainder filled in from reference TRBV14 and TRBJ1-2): EAGVTQFPSHSVIEKGQTVTLRCDPISGHDNLYWYRRVMGKEIKFLLHFVKESKQDESGMPNNRFLAERTGGTYSTLKVQPAELEDSGVYFCASSPADRGIYGYTFGSGTRLTVV.

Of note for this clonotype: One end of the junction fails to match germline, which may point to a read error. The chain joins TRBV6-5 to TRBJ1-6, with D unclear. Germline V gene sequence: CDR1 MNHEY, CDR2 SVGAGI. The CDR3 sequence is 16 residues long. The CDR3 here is CASSKERGSYDSPLHF. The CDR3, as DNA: TGTGCCAGCAGCAAAGAGAGAGGCAGCTATGATTCGCCCCTCCACTTT.

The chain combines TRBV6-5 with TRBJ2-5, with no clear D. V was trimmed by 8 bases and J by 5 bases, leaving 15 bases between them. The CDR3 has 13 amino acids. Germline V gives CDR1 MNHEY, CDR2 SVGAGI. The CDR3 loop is CASGTAVRETQYF. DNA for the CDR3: TGTGCCAGCGGCACCGCAGTGAGGGAGACCCAGTACTTC.

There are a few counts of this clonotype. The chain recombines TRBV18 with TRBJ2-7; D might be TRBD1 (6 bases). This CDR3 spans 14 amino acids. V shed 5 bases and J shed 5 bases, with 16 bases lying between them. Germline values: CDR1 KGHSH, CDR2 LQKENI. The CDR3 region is CASSTPSGTNEQYF. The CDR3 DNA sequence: TGTGCCAGCTCAACCCCTTCCGGGACAAACGAGCAGTACTTC.

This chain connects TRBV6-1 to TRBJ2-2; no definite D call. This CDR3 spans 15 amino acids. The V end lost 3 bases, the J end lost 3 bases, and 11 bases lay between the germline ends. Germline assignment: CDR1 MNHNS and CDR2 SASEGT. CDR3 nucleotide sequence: TGTGCCAGCAGTGATAGAGCCGGTGACACCGGGGAGCTGTTTTTT. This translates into CASSDRAGDTGELFF.

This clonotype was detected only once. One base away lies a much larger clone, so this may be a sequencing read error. CDR3 in DNA: TGTGCCAGCAGTATCCTGGACAGATTCTACGGGCAGTACTTC. Translating gives CASSILDRFYGQYF. The chain uses TRBV28 and TRBJ2-7, with D possibly being TRBD1 (6 bases). This CDR3 contains 14 residues. Germline V gene data show CDR1 as MDHEN and CDR2 as SYDVKM.

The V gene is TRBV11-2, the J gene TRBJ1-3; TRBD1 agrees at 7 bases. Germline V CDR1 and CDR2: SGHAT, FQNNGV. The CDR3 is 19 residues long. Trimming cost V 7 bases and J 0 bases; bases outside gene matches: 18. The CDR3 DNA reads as TGTGCCAGCAACTCACGTCCGTACAGGGGAGCGTACTCTGGAAACACCATATATTTT. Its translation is CASNSRPYRGAYSGNTIYF.

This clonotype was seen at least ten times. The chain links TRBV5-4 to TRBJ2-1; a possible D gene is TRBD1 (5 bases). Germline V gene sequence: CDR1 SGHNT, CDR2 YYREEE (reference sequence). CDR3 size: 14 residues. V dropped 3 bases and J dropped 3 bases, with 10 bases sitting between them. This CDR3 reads CASSSDTVYNEQFF. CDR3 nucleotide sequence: TGTGCCAGCAGCTCGGACACTGTCTACAATGAGCAGTTCTTC.

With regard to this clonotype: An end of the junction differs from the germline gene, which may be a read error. CDR3 in DNA: TGCGCTAGCAGCCCGCGACAGGAAGGCACTGAAGCCTTCTTT. Its translation: CASSPRQEGTEAFF. V usage is TRBV4-1 and J usage is TRBJ1-1, with TRBD1 as a possible D gene (6 bases). There are 14 residues in the CDR3. CDR1 and CDR2 from the germline V gene are MGHRA and YSYEKL.

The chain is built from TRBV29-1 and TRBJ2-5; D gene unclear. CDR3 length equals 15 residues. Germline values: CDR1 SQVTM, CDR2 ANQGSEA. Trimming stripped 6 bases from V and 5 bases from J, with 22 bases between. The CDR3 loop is CSVDPGSGFVETQYF. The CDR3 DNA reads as TGCAGCGTCGATCCCGGGTCTGGGTTCGTGGAGACCCAGTACTTC.

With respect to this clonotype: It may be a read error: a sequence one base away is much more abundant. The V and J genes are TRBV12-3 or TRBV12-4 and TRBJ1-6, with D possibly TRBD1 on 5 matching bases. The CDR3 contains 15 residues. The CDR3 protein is CTSSLGAGHNSPLHF. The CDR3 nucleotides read TGTACCAGCAGTTTAGGGGCAGGTCATAATTCACCCCTCCACTTT.

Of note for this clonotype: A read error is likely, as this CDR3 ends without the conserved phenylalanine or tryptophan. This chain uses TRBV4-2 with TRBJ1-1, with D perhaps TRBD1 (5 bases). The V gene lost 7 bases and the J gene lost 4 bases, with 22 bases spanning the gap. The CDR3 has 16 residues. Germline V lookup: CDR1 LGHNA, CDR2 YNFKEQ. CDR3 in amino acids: CASNPLEGRGGTEAFL. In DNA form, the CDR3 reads TGTGCCAGCAACCCATTGGAAGGTCGGGGGGGCACTGAAGCTTTCTTA.

This CDR3 is CASSRQNNNEQFF. The CDR3 nucleotides read TGTGCCAGCAGCCGCCAAAACAACAATGAGCAGTTCTTC. The J gene is TRBJ2-1, the V gene TRBV11-2; D unclear. Germline-derived CDR1 and CDR2 are SGHAT and FQNNGV. V was cut by 5 bases and J by 5 bases, with 10 bases left in between. The CDR3 extends over 13 amino acids.

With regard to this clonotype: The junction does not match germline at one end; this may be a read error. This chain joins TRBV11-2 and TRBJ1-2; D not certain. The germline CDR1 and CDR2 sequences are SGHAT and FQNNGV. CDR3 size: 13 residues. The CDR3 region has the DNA TGTGCCAACAGTTCCGTGATGGAATATGGCTACACTTTC. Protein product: CANSSVMEYGYTF.

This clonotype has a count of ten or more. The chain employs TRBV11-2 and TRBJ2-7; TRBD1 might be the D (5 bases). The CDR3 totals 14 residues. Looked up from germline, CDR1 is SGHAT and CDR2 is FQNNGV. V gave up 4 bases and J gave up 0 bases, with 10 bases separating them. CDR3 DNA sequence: TGTGCCAGCAGCTCTAACAGGAACTCCTACGAGCAGTACTTC. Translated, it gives CASSSNRNSYEQYF.

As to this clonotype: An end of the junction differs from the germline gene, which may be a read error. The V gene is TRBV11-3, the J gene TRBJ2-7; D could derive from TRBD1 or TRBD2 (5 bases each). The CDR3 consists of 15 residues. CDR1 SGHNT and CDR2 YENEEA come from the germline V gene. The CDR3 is CASGFSPRDDYEQYF. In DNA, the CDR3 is TGTGCCAGCGGCTTCTCCCCCCGGGACGACTATGAGCAGTACTTC.

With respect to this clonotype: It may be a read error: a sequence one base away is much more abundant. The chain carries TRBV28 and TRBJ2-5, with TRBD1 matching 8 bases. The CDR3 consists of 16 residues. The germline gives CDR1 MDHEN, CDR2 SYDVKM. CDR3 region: CVSSLADRGVRETQYF. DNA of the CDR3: TGTGTCAGCAGTTTAGCAGACAGGGGAGTTCGGGAGACCCAGTACTTC.

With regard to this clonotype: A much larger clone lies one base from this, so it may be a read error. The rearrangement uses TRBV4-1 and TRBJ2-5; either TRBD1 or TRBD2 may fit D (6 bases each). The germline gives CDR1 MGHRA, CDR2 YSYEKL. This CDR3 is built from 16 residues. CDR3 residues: CANSQGPGGSWETQYF. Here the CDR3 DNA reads TGCGCCAACAGCCAAGGGCCCGGGGGCTCTTGGGAGACCCAGTACTTC.

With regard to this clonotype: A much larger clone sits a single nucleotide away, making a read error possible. The CDR3 region has the DNA TGTGGCAGCACCCCTGGAGGGGGGATGAACACTGAAGCTTTCTTT. The encoded protein is CGSTPGGGMNTEAFF. The chain is built from TRBV28 and TRBJ1-1, with D possibly matching TRBD1 (6 bases). Per germline, CDR1 MDHEN and CDR2 SYDVKM. The CDR3 sequence is 15 residues long. The whole variable domain, remainder taken from reference TRBV28 and TRBJ1-1, is DVKVTQSSRYLVKRTGEKVFLECVQDMDHENMFWYRQDPGLGLRLIYFSYDVKMKEKGDIPEGYSVSREKKERFSLILESASTNQTSMYLCGSTPGGGMNTEAFFGQGTRLTVV.

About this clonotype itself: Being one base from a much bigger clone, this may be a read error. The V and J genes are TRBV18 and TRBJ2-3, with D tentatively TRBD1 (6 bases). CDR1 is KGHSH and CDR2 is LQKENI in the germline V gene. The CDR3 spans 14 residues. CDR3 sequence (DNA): TGTACCAGCTCAACAGGGCGCGGCACAGATACGCAGTATTTT. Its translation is CTSSTGRGTDTQYF.

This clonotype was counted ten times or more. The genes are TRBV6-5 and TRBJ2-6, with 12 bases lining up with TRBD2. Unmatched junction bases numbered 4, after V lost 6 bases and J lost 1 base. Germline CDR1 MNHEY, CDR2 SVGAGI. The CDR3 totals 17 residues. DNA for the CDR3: TGTGCCAGCAGCCGACTAGCGGGAGTGTCTGGGGCCAACGTCCTGACTTTC. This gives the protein CASSRLAGVSGANVLTF.

In DNA form, the CDR3 reads TGCAGTGCTAGATTCGGGCGGGGCTATGGCTACACCTTC. It specifies CSARFGRGYGYTF. The chain joins TRBV20-1 to TRBJ1-2, with D unclear. CDR1 DFQATT and CDR2 SNEGSKA come from the germline V gene (reference sequence). Trimming removed 2 bases at V and 4 bases at J, with 11 bases between. This CDR3 region has 13 residues.

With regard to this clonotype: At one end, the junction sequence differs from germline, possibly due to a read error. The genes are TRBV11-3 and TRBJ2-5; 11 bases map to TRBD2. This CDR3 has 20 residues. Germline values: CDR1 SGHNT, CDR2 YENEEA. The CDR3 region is CASSLGGLAVPLTFQEPQYF. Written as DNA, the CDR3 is TGTGCCAGCAGCTTAGGGGGACTAGCGGTACCCCTCACCTTCCAAGAGCCCCAATACTTC.

CDR3 sequence: CASSLALMSFF. Here the CDR3 DNA reads TGTGCCAGCAGCCTGGCTTTGATGTCGTTCTTC. This rearrangement joins TRBV11-2 to TRBJ2-1; D unclear. V dropped 5 bases and J dropped 15 bases, with 14 bases sitting between them. CDR1 is SGHAT, CDR2 FQNNGV, per germline. The CDR3 is 11 residues long.

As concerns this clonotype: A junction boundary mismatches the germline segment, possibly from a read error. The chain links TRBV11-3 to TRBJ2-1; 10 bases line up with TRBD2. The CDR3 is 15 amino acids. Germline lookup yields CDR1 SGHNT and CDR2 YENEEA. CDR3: CANSLGSSGSLEQFF. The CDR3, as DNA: TGTGCCAACAGCTTAGGATCTAGCGGGAGTCTTGAGCAGTTCTTC.

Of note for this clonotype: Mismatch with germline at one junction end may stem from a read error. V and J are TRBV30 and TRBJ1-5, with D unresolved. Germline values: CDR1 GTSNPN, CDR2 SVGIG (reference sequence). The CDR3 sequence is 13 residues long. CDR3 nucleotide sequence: TGTGCCTGGAGAGTCGGTAGCAATCAGCCCCAGCGTTTT. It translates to CAWRVGSNQPQRF. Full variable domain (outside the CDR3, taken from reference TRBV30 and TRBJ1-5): SQTIHQWPATLVQPVGSPLSLECTVEGTSNPNLYWYRQAAGRGLQLLFYSVGIGQISSEVPQNLSASRPQDRQFILSSKKLLLSDSGFYLCAWRVGSNQPQRFGDGTRLSIL.

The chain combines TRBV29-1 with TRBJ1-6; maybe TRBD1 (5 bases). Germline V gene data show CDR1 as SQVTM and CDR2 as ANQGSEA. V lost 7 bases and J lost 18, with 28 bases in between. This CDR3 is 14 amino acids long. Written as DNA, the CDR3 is TGCAGCGCCCAGGATGGAGGGGTTAATTCACCCTGCCACTTT. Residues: CSAQDGGVNSPCHF.